The clone carrying this TCR beta chain was counted between two and nine times. Germline V CDR1 and CDR2: MDHEN, SYDVKM. The CDR3 has 13 amino acids. J was trimmed by 7 bases and V by 8 bases; bases with no gene match: 11. This record belongs to a study of early T cells in non-severe SARS-CoV-2 infection. TCRdb used MiXCR to reprocess the 5' RACE reads, holding one entry per CDR3 protein. The sample includes about 76,000 distinct CDR3 sequences, roughly 15% seen only once; the top ten take about 12%. This clonotype was obtained from an adult who was a healthcare worker with PCR-confirmed SARS-CoV-2 infection or an uninfected control (not recorded which). The specimen sequenced was whole blood. The chain recombines TRBV28 with TRBJ2-7, with TRBD1 matching over 7 bases. The CDR3 reads CASGRQGPVEQYF. As DNA, the CDR3 is TGTGCCAGCGGGAGACAGGGCCCTGTGGAGCAGTACTTC.